This T cell receptor (beta chain) was profiled in a study of blood T cell repertoires in COVID-19. Study as a whole: Some COVID-19 samples were acute and others convalescent; all came from the United States, Italy and Spain. PBMCs, B-cell-depleted T cells, or T cells provided the cDNA or gDNA that made up the material.

The CDR3 loop spans 14 amino acids. CDR1 and CDR2 (germline): MNHEY, SMNVEV (reference sequence). Trimming took off 6 bases at V and 1 base at J, with 13 bases between the two ends. Original methodology: Amplified reference gene primers provided the basis for estimating nucleated cell counts. Only in-frame clones appear in the TCRdb table, and some are missing; sequencing was by immunoSEQ multiplex PCR. Clonal size and the V and J genes are those of that table, whereas D and trimming came from the DNA. The data contain roughly 92,000 clones, about nine tenths of them singletons. V usage is TRBV27 and J usage is TRBJ2-7; D is undetermined. The clonotype comes from a woman of 80 years or more with acute or convalescent COVID-19. Sequenced: peripheral blood. This CDR3 reads CASSYYGSSYEQYF. Written as DNA, the CDR3 is TGTGCCAGCAGCTACTACGGGTCGTCCTACGAGCAGTACTTC.